These 10 T cell receptor beta chains came from one sample sequenced in a study of T cell repertoires in cytomegalovirus infection. Each CDR3 protein gets one entry after TCRdb re-called the reads with MiXCR. The sample lists around 320,000 distinct CDR3 sequences; more than 8% were seen once. Sequenced: PBMCs. The receptors here all came from a human donor in good health (CMV status not recorded). Some clones in this sample may be carry-over from other donors' samples.

This clonotype appeared a few times. This sequence joins TRBV7-2 and TRBJ2-7, with TRBD2 matching over 7 bases. The CDR3 is 13 residues long. The trim removed 5 bases at V and 7 bases at J, leaving 8 bases unmatched. Per germline, CDR1 SGHTA and CDR2 FQGNSA. The CDR3: CASSTGTTREQYF. In nucleotides, the CDR3 is TGTGCCAGCAGCACGGGGACTACCCGGGAGCAGTACTTC. Together with reference TRBV7-2 and TRBJ2-7, the CDR3 gives the full variable domain: GAGVSQSPSNKVTEKGKDVELRCDPISGHTALYWYRQSLGQGLEFLIYFQGNSAPDKSGLPSDRFSAERTGGSVSTLTIQRTQQEDSAVYLCASSTGTTREQYFGPGTRLTVT.

V gene TRBV19 combines with J gene TRBJ2-5; TRBD2 is a possible D gene (5 bases). This CDR3 has 13 residues. The germline V gene has CDR1 LNHDA and CDR2 SQIVND (reference sequence). Trimming took off 7 bases at V and 0 bases at J, with 9 bases between the two ends. CDR3 protein: CASTPGNQETQYF. The CDR3 DNA follows: TGTGCCAGTACCCCGGGGAACCAAGAGACCCAGTACTTC.

This clonotype has a count of ten or more. V and J are TRBV10-3 and TRBJ1-6; TRBD1 agrees at 7 bases. Trimming removed 6 bases from V and 6 bases from J; junction bases left unmatched: 5. The CDR3 is made up of 14 amino acids. Per germline, CDR1 ENHRY and CDR2 SYGVKD. Here the CDR3 reads CAISRGGPNSPLHF. DNA for the CDR3: TGTGCCATCAGCAGGGGGGGCCCTAATTCACCCCTCCACTTT.

This clonotype has ten or more counts. This chain joins TRBV12-3 or TRBV12-4 and TRBJ2-7, with 13 bases lining up with TRBD2. Unmatched junction bases numbered 9, after V lost 6 bases and J lost 4 bases. The CDR3 is 16 amino acids. CDR3 amino acids: CASSPPGLAGVYEQYF. The CDR3 coding sequence is TGTGCCAGCAGCCCCCCTGGACTAGCGGGGGTGTACGAGCAGTACTTC.

This clonotype was seen repeatedly, ten times or more. The rearrangement uses TRBV7-3 and TRBJ2-1, with D tentatively TRBD2 (6 bases). V shed 4 bases and J shed 4 bases, with 17 bases lying between them. The germline gives CDR1 SGHTA, CDR2 FQGTGA. CDR3 length equals 16 residues. The CDR3 spells CASSSQGRGSYNEQFF. The CDR3 DNA sequence: TGTGCCAGCAGCTCCCAAGGACGGGGGTCTTACAATGAGCAGTTCTTC.

V is TRBV20-1 and J is TRBJ1-5, with D possibly being TRBD1 (6 bases). CDR1 is DFQATT, CDR2 SNEGSKA, per germline (reference sequence). The V end was cut by 6 bases, the J end by 1 base, with 16 bases between. The CDR3 is 15 residues long. The CDR3 region has the DNA TGCAGTGCACGGGCAATACAGGGAAGCAATCAGCCCCAGCATTTT. Protein sequence: CSARAIQGSNQPQHF.

Comment on this clonotype: A much bigger clone sits one base away, suggesting this may be a read error. The chain has TRBV12-3 or TRBV12-4 and TRBJ1-5; D is unresolved. The CDR3 runs 14 residues. The CDR3 DNA is TGTGCCAGCAGTACCGCCCCTCTAGGTCAGCCCCAGCAATTT. It translates to CASSTAPLGQPQQF.

In this sample, this clonotype turned up a few times. This chain uses TRBV19 with TRBJ1-1; D unresolved. The CDR3 is made up of 13 amino acids. V lost 6 bases, J lost 4 bases, and 12 bases lay in between. Germline CDR1 LNHDA, CDR2 SQIVND (reference sequence). The CDR3 coding sequence is TGTGCCAGTAGGGGCCGGGGTATCACTGAAGCTTTCTTT. Residues: CASRGRGITEAFF.

The CDR3, as DNA: TGTGCCAGCTCCCCGCTCGCGGTTATGACCGGGGCCAACGTCCTGACTTTC. It yields the protein CASSPLAVMTGANVLTF. The gene calls are TRBV18 and TRBJ2-6, with D uncertain. There are 17 residues in the CDR3. Germline V CDR1 and CDR2: KGHSH, LQKENI. Between the trimmed V and J ends, which lost 6 bases and 4 bases, there was a span of 19 bases.

There are many counts of this clonotype. This chain uses TRBV28 with TRBJ2-3, with 7 bases that match TRBD2. The CDR3 has 17 amino acids. Trimming removed 7 bases from V and 4 bases from J; junction bases left unmatched: 17. Germline CDR1 is MDHEN and CDR2 is SYDVKM. The CDR3 is CASTPVGRALASDTQYF. CDR3 coding DNA: TGTGCCAGCACCCCTGTGGGGAGGGCCCTCGCATCAGATACGCAGTATTTT.